These 28 T cell receptor beta chains share one sample of origin, sequenced in a study of T cell repertoires in cytomegalovirus infection. MiXCR was run by TCRdb on the reads, yielding one entry per CDR3 protein. The sample carries roughly 200,000 distinct CDR3 sequences, about a tenth recorded once. The sequencing sample was made of PBMCs. These TCRs come from a human donor in good health (CMV status not recorded). Some clones in this sample may be carry-over from other donors' samples.

The V gene is TRBV19, the J gene TRBJ2-1; 8 bases align to TRBD2. V lost 2 bases, J lost 7 bases, and 4 bases stayed unmatched. The CDR3 extends over 14 amino acids. Per the germline V gene, CDR1 is LNHDA and CDR2 is SQIVND (reference sequence). In DNA form, the CDR3 reads TGTGCCAGTAGTATATCGGGGGGGCGTAATGAGCAGTTCTTC. It is translated as CASSISGGRNEQFF. Based on the CDR3 plus reference TRBV19 and TRBJ2-1, the full variable domain is DGGITQSPKYLFRKEGQNVTLSCEQNLNHDAMYWYRQDPGQGLRLIYYSQIVNDFQKGDIAEGYSVSREKKESFPLTVTSAQKNPTAFYLCASSISGGRNEQFFGPGTRLTVL.

This clonotype was seen many times. The V gene is TRBV12-3 or TRBV12-4, the J gene TRBJ1-5; no clear D. The CDR3 totals 13 residues. The ends were cut back, 6 bases at V and 11 bases at J, with 17 bases in the middle. This chain's CDR3 is CASRNGRTPSQHF. CDR3 in DNA: TGTGCCAGCAGGAACGGGCGAACCCCGTCCCAGCATTTT.

This clonotype has more than one count but fewer than ten. The rearrangement joins TRBV5-1 to TRBJ1-1; unclear D gene. The germline V gene encodes CDR1 SGHRS and CDR2 YFSETQ. V lost 2 bases and J lost 4, with 12 bases in between. The CDR3 covers 14 residues. The CDR3 region has the DNA TGCGCCAGCAGCTTTGGACCGGACGGCACTGAAGCTTTCTTT. This sequence encodes CASSFGPDGTEAFF.

In its sample, this clonotype was seen a few times. The J gene is TRBJ2-7, the V gene TRBV2; 10 nucleotides agree with TRBD2. Germline loops: CDR1 SNHLY, CDR2 FYNNEI. The CDR3 totals 14 residues. The J segment lost 3 bases and the V segment lost 7 bases, leaving 6 bases of the junction unmatched. CDR3 DNA: TGTGCCAGCACCTCTAGCGGGAGTAGCTACGAGCAGTACTTC. Translating gives CASTSSGSSYEQYF.

This clonotype was detected ten times or more. The J gene is TRBJ1-4, the V gene TRBV4-3; D is unclear. CDR3 size: 16 residues. Trimming stripped 0 bases from V and 3 bases from J, with 11 bases between. Germline V gene data show CDR1 as LGHNA and CDR2 as YSLEER. This CDR3 is CASSQDLPRANEKLFF. CDR3 bases: TGCGCCAGCAGCCAAGATCTTCCGAGGGCTAATGAAAAACTGTTTTTT.

This clonotype appeared a few times. This chain links TRBV28 with TRBJ1-4, with D perhaps TRBD1 (6 bases). Germline V CDR1 and CDR2: MDHEN, SYDVKM. This CDR3 is 16 amino acids long. V dropped 2 bases and J dropped 6 bases, with 16 bases sitting between them. Here the CDR3 reads CASSLLAGDLYEKLFF. DNA of the CDR3: TGTGCCAGCAGTTTACTCGCAGGGGATCTGTATGAAAAACTGTTTTTT.

This clonotype was detected ten times or more. The chain combines TRBV27 with TRBJ2-5; possible D gene TRBD2, 6 bases. V lost 7 bases and J lost 0, with 21 bases in between. Germline V lookup: CDR1 MNHEY, CDR2 SMNVEV (reference sequence). CDR3 length: 17 residues. The CDR3 DNA reads as TGTGCCAGCATCTTATACAACGTGGGACTGTACCAAGAGACCCAGTACTTC. It specifies CASILYNVGLYQETQYF.

This clonotype was found many times. This chain links TRBV6-2 or TRBV6-3 with TRBJ1-1; TRBD1 agrees at 7 bases. The CDR3 is 14 amino acids. Per germline, CDR1 MNHEY and CDR2 SVGEGT. Trimming removed 5 bases from V and 0 bases from J; junction bases left unmatched: 3. CDR3 loop: CASSQGQLNTEAFF. The DNA for the CDR3 is TGTGCCAGCAGTCAGGGACAGCTGAACACTGAAGCTTTCTTT.

This clonotype was counted at least ten times. The chain has TRBV6-1 and TRBJ1-6; 7 bases match TRBD1. Germline CDR1 is MNHNS and CDR2 is SASEGT. V gave up 6 bases and J gave up 0 bases; unmatched junction bases: 8. The CDR3 is made up of 17 amino acids. CDR3 DNA sequence: TGTGCCAGCAGATTGGGACAGCGGGGCTCCTATAATTCACCCCTCCACTTT. The encoded protein is CASRLGQRGSYNSPLHF.

This clonotype appeared many times. The chain links TRBV7-2 to TRBJ1-2, with a possible D match to TRBD1 (6 bases). Trimming stripped 5 bases from V and 3 bases from J, with 13 bases between. From germline, CDR1 is SGHTA and CDR2 FQGNSA. CDR3 size: 14 residues. The CDR3 nucleotides read TGTGCCAGCAGCCTGGACCCAGGGGACTATGGCTACACCTTC. This translates into CASSLDPGDYGYTF. Variable domain in full (rest from reference TRBV7-2 and TRBJ1-2): GAGVSQSPSNKVTEKGKDVELRCDPISGHTALYWYRQSLGQGLEFLIYFQGNSAPDKSGLPSDRFSAERTGGSVSTLTIQRTQQEDSAVYLCASSLDPGDYGYTFGSGTRLTVV.

This clonotype was found a few times. DNA of the CDR3: TGCGCCAGCAGCCAAGTTTCGCGTCTAGCGGGATTCTTGGAGGAGCAGTTCTTC. It is translated as CASSQVSRLAGFLEEQFF. This rearrangement joins TRBV4-1 to TRBJ2-1, with TRBD2 matching 9 bases. V lost 1 base to trimming and J lost 10 bases; unmatched junction nucleotides: 17. The CDR3 loop spans 18 amino acids. Germline-derived CDR1 and CDR2 are MGHRA and YSYEKL.

Ten or more counts support this clonotype. This chain links TRBV25-1 with TRBJ1-6, with D perhaps TRBD1 (5 bases). V was pared by 1 base and J by 7 bases, with 5 bases between. Per the germline V gene, CDR1 is MGHDK and CDR2 is SYGVNS. The CDR3 has 13 residues. The CDR3 nucleotides are TGTGCCAGCAGTGAATGGGACAATTCACCCCTCCACTTT. Protein sequence: CASSEWDNSPLHF.

The rearrangement uses TRBV30 and TRBJ2-7; unclear D gene. V lost 5 bases and J 2 bases, leaving 7 bases between the germline ends. The CDR3 extends over 11 amino acids. Per the germline V gene, CDR1 is GTSNPN and CDR2 is SVGIG (reference sequence). This CDR3 reads CAWDRAYEQYF. The CDR3 bases are TGTGCCTGGGACCGTGCCTACGAGCAGTACTTC.

This chain connects TRBV20-1 to TRBJ1-5, with D unclear. The CDR3 sequence is 16 residues long. Germline V gene data show CDR1 as DFQATT and CDR2 as SNEGSKA (reference sequence). V was pared by 5 bases and J by 7 bases, with 24 bases between. CDR3 amino acids: CSAQEGVRVAGQPQHF. The CDR3 coding sequence is TGCAGTGCTCAGGAGGGTGTAAGGGTTGCCGGGCAGCCCCAGCATTTT.

This clonotype appeared a few times. The chain couples TRBV13 to TRBJ2-2, with 8 nucleotides matching TRBD2. The CDR3 contains 17 residues. Unmatched junction bases numbered 9, after V lost 5 bases and J lost 1 base. In germline, CDR1 is PRHDT, CDR2 FYEKMQ (reference sequence). In DNA form, the CDR3 reads TGTGCCAGCAGCCTTCGTGAGACTAGCGAGAACACCGGGGAGCTGTTTTTT. It encodes CASSLRETSENTGELFF.

This clonotype occurred many times. The chain recombines TRBV7-2 with TRBJ2-1; D remains ambiguous. This CDR3 has 14 residues. Germline CDR1 is SGHTA and CDR2 is FQGNSA. The V end was cut by 2 bases, the J end by 2 bases, with 7 bases between. The CDR3 DNA sequence: TGTGCCAGCAGCTTAAGGGTCCCCTACAATGAGCAGTTCTTC. This encodes CASSLRVPYNEQFF.

There are many counts of this clonotype. The chain combines TRBV7-2 with TRBJ2-5, with D unclear. The CDR3 has 16 residues. Germline CDR1 is SGHTA and CDR2 is FQGNSA. Trimming took 1 base from V and 4 from J, leaving 16 bases between them. CDR3 nucleotide sequence: TGTGCCAGCAGCTTAGTAGTTGGGGTGTCGTCAGAGACCCAGTACTTC. Its translation: CASSLVVGVSSETQYF.

This clonotype was detected ten times or more. This sequence joins TRBV7-2 and TRBJ1-1, with no clear D. Germline values: CDR1 SGHTA, CDR2 FQGNSA. The V end lost 0 bases, the J end lost 1 base, and 9 bases lay between the germline ends. The CDR3 sequence is 15 residues long. CDR3: CASSLARLENTEAFF. The CDR3, as DNA: TGTGCCAGCAGCTTAGCTAGGCTCGAGAACACTGAAGCTTTCTTT.

This clonotype has at least ten counts. The J gene is TRBJ1-1, the V gene TRBV18; the D gene is possibly TRBD1 (5 bases). V was clipped by 1 base and J by 1 base, with 13 bases between them. Germline CDR1 KGHSH, CDR2 LQKENI. The CDR3 sequence is 16 residues long. The CDR3 DNA follows: TGTGCCAGCTCACCACTTCCCCACGACAGGAACACTGAAGCTTTCTTT. This gives the protein CASSPLPHDRNTEAFF.

This clonotype was seen a handful of times. The V call is TRBV24-1, the J call TRBJ2-2, with D tentatively TRBD1 or TRBD2 (5 bases each). The CDR3 extends over 16 amino acids. CDR1 and CDR2 (germline): KGHDR, SFDVKD. The V gene lost 2 bases and the J gene lost 2 bases, with 11 bases spanning the gap. Here the CDR3 reads CATSDWDHSNTGELFF. In DNA, the CDR3 is TGTGCCACCAGTGATTGGGACCATAGTAACACCGGGGAGCTGTTTTTT.

The chain is built from TRBV6-2 or TRBV6-3 and TRBJ2-5; unclear D gene. The CDR3 has 14 amino acids. Germline V gene lookup returns CDR1 MNHEY and CDR2 SVGEGT. V was trimmed by 0 bases and J by 4 bases, leaving 9 bases between them. CDR3 DNA sequence: TGTGCCAGCAGTTACTCTGACCTACCAGAGACCCAGTACTTC. It translates to CASSYSDLPETQYF.

The J gene is TRBJ2-7, the V gene TRBV27; a possible D gene is TRBD2 (5 bases). V dropped 8 bases and J dropped 1 base, with 6 bases sitting between them. CDR1 and CDR2 from the germline V gene are MNHEY and SMNVEV (reference sequence). The CDR3 extends over 11 amino acids. CDR3 loop: CASRRSYEQYF. CDR3 DNA sequence: TGTGCCAGCCGGAGGTCCTACGAGCAGTACTTC.

This chain uses TRBV5-4 with TRBJ1-1, with 8 bases that match TRBD1. This CDR3 region has 14 residues. J lost 1 base, V lost 5 bases, and 4 bases had no gene match. Germline V lookup: CDR1 SGHNT, CDR2 YYREEE (reference sequence). The CDR3 DNA sequence: TGTGCCAGCAGACTAGGACAGGGGAACACTGAAGCTTTCTTT. Protein: CASRLGQGNTEAFF.

This clonotype has ten or more counts. The rearrangement joins TRBV20-1 to TRBJ2-7, with 15 nucleotides matching TRBD2. Trimming at V came to 6 bases and at J to 4 bases, leaving 7 bases not matched to a gene. Germline V CDR1 and CDR2: DFQATT, SNEGSKA (reference sequence). This CDR3 region has 15 residues. The CDR3 DNA reads as TGCAGTGCAACCGGGACTAGCGGGAGGTTTTACGAGCAGTACTTC. Amino acids: CSATGTSGRFYEQYF.

V and J are TRBV19 and TRBJ1-2, with TRBD1 as a possible D gene (5 bases). V was pared by 7 bases and J by 6 bases, with 12 bases between. This CDR3 is 12 amino acids long. Germline CDR1 reads LNHDA; CDR2 reads SQIVND (reference sequence). The CDR3 DNA reads TGTGCCAGTATTGGGGGTAAGGATGGCTACACCTTC. This translates into CASIGGKDGYTF.

At least ten counts were recorded for this clonotype. The chain combines TRBV6-1 with TRBJ2-1; 9 nucleotides align to TRBD2. Trimming cost V 5 bases and J 8 bases; bases outside gene matches: 13. Looked up from germline, CDR1 is MNHNS and CDR2 is SASEGT. This CDR3 has 16 amino acids. In DNA form, the CDR3 reads TGTGCCAGCAGTTCCATGCTAGCGGGAATTTCGGATGAGCAGTTCTTC. Residues: CASSSMLAGISDEQFF.

A few counts support this clonotype. The chain links TRBV7-6 to TRBJ2-3; 7 bases match TRBD1. CDR3 length: 16 amino acids. Germline values: CDR1 SGHVS, CDR2 FNYEAQ. V dropped 0 bases and J dropped 2; count of bases not matched to a gene: 5. CDR3 coding DNA: TGTGCCAGCAGCTTAGCGAGGGGACAGACCACAGATACGCAGTATTTT. Translated, it gives CASSLARGQTTDTQYF.

This clonotype was counted at least ten times. The rearrangement uses TRBV7-2 and TRBJ1-1; tentatively, D is TRBD1 (6 bases). This CDR3 contains 16 residues. The V end lost 2 bases, the J end lost 5 bases, and 18 bases lay between the germline ends. Germline CDR1 SGHTA, CDR2 FQGNSA. For the CDR3, the DNA is TGTGCCAGCAGCTTATGGGGGCGCGGTATCAGTACTGAAGCTTTCTTT. This gives the protein CASSLWGRGISTEAFF.